This TCR beta chain was documented in a study of cytomegalovirus exposure and HLA in healthy donors. Study-level findings and limits: As a later analysis revealed, most CMV-associated TCR beta chains appeared HLA-restricted. Reports described diagnosis of cytomegalovirus status by the classifier as highly specific and sensitive. Testing in vitro showed a few CMV-associated chains specific for CMV antigens.

Concerning this clone: Its specificity is not known.

The V gene's germline CDR1 is SGHRS and CDR2 YFSETQ. The CDR3 spans 20 residues. Trimming cost V 3 bases and J 5 bases; bases outside gene matches: 14. Both 60 Vbeta primers and 13 Jbeta primers went into the PCR. In the original analysis: Approximately 11 million of about 80 million unique TCR beta chains were shared, per a later count. The protocol was immunoSEQ multiplex PCR, while the TCRdb copy is restricted to in-frame clones and leaves out a portion. V and J calls and clone size are as listed in that table; D and trimming were resolved from the DNA. The table includes fewer than 120,000 clones, 65% to 80% detected once.

The sample was PBMCs. The V call is TRBV5-1, the J call TRBJ2-2; 15 nucleotides agree with TRBD2. The source is an older woman in good health and CMV-seropositive. In DNA, the CDR3 is TGCGCCAGCAGCTCCCGAGGACTAGCGGGAGGGGGAGCGTATACCGGGGAGCTGTTTTTT. This sequence encodes CASSSRGLAGGGAYTGELFF.